This entry concerns a single T cell receptor (beta chain). Antigen: not known. Criteria for exclusion of patients were uncontrolled infection, other autoimmune disease, pregnancy or lactation. The diagnoses drew upon clinical symptoms, serum thyroxine and TRAb, thyroid ultrasound and orbital computed tomography. This sample is part of a study of T cells in Graves' hyperthyroidism and ophthalmopathy. Across the whole study: The initial diagnosis was the point when peripheral blood was collected, ahead of any treatment.

Overall study results and limits: Ophthalmopathy was separated from stable hyperthyroidism by a 13 V-J model.

CDR1 and CDR2 (germline): SGHRS, YFSETQ. The CDR3 sequence is 15 residues long. With V trimmed by 6 bases and J by 4 bases, 4 bases remained unmatched. The investigators amplified TCR beta CDR3 regions from RNA transcripts. First-round RT-PCR targeting the TCR CDR3 was performed with the HTBI primer set. MiXCR, applied by TCRdb to the multiplex PCR reads, yields one record per CDR3 protein. The table has roughly 250,000 distinct CDR3 sequences, about 14% seen once. The chain links TRBV5-1 to TRBJ2-1, with TRBD2 matching 13 bases. Sample: blood. The sequence derives from a woman in her 40s with Graves' hyperthyroidism that later progressed to Graves' ophthalmopathy. CDR3 in DNA: TGCGCCAGCATCCCGGGACTAGCGGGATACAATGAGCAGTTCTTC. Protein product: CASIPGLAGYNEQFF.